The clone carrying this T cell receptor beta chain was observed a few times. This entry is derived from a study of blood T cell repertoires in COVID-19. For the study at large: There were acute and convalescent COVID-19 samples, and they came from the United States, Italy and Spain. T cells, B-cell-depleted T cells, or PBMCs supplied cDNA or gDNA.

V lost 0 bases, J lost 2 bases, and 5 bases stayed unmatched. The CDR3 contains 16 residues. Germline loops: CDR1 SGDLS, CDR2 YYNGEE. Source study methods: Reference gene primer amplification yielded estimated nucleated cell counts. Profiling relied on immunoSEQ multiplex PCR, and the TCRdb table lists in-frame clones only, not all of them. Clonal size and the V and J genes are those of that table, whereas D and trimming came from the DNA. The sample yields 52,000 or so clones, roughly 88% seen once. This receptor was obtained from an elderly man with acute or convalescent COVID-19. The chain employs TRBV9 and TRBJ2-3; 8 bases fit TRBD1. Sequencing was carried out using peripheral blood. CDR3 sequence (DNA): TGTGCCAGCAGCGTAGTGACAGGGGCTTCCACAGATACGCAGTATTTT. Translating it yields CASSVVTGASTDTQYF.